One sample yielded the 16 T cell receptor beta chains listed below, sequenced in a study of identical twins. TCRdb re-derived calls from the 5' RACE reads in MiXCR, one entry per CDR3 protein. The sample contains 420,000 or so distinct CDR3 sequences, 18% of which appear only once. Sequencing was carried out using naive T cells sorted from blood. The receptors come from a man between 45 and 60 years old in good health.

This clonotype showed up just a few times. The chain's CDR3 is CASSPKATNYGYTF. The CDR3 DNA sequence: TGTGCCAGCTCACCAAAGGCAACTAACTATGGCTACACCTTC. The chain links TRBV18 to TRBJ1-2, with no clear D. Germline CDR1 and CDR2: KGHSH and LQKENI. V was shortened by 2 bases and J by 0 bases, with 7 bases between the two germline ends. CDR3 size: 14 residues.

This clonotype has a handful of counts. The chain joins TRBV11-1 to TRBJ2-4, with TRBD2 matching 14 bases. CDR1 and CDR2 (germline): SGHAT, FQDESV (reference sequence). Trimming took 5 bases from V and 0 from J; bases not matched to a gene: 9. The CDR3 loop spans 19 amino acids. The CDR3 DNA is TGTGCCAGCAGCCCGCTGACTAGCGGGGGGGGACTAGCCAAAAACATTCAGTACTTC. Translation gives CASSPLTSGGGLAKNIQYF.

In its sample, this clonotype was seen many times. The chain links TRBV27 to TRBJ1-2, with a weak D call TRBD1 (6 bases). Germline lookup yields CDR1 MNHEY and CDR2 SMNVEV (reference sequence). The CDR3 runs 16 residues. V was pared by 3 bases and J by 6 bases, with 20 bases between. The CDR3 spells CASSLYPYGQSHGYTF. Here the CDR3 DNA reads TGTGCCAGCAGTTTGTACCCTTATGGACAGAGCCATGGCTACACCTTC.

The chain couples TRBV20-1 to TRBJ2-3; 8 bases agree with TRBD1. CDR1 and CDR2 (germline): DFQATT, SNEGSKA (reference sequence). Germline trimming cut 5 bases from V and 6 bases from J; bases unmatched to any gene: 10. The CDR3 is 14 amino acids. CDR3 in DNA: TGCAGTGCTTCCCCCAGGGGGCATGGGGATACGCAGTATTTT. Amino acid sequence: CSASPRGHGDTQYF.

This clonotype turned up a few times. The chain links TRBV5-1 to TRBJ2-1; no reliable D call. The germline V and J ends were trimmed by 4 bases and 2 bases, with 19 bases remaining between them. CDR3 size: 17 residues. Germline V gene data show CDR1 as SGHRS and CDR2 as YFSETQ. The CDR3 here is CASSPIQNGFTYNEQFF. CDR3 sequence (DNA): TGCGCCAGCAGCCCTATACAAAATGGGTTTACCTACAATGAGCAGTTCTTC.

This rearrangement joins TRBV27 to TRBJ2-7, with a weak D call TRBD1 (6 bases). The germline gives CDR1 MNHEY, CDR2 SMNVEV (reference sequence). V was cut by 2 bases and J by 6 bases, with 14 bases left in between. This CDR3 has 14 residues. The CDR3 DNA is TGTGCCAGCAGTTTAGTACAGGGTTTGTCCGAGCAGTACTTC. Translating gives CASSLVQGLSEQYF.

V gene TRBV12-3 or TRBV12-4 combines with J gene TRBJ1-2; a weak D match, TRBD1 (6 bases). The V gene lost 6 bases and the J gene lost 5 bases, with 16 bases spanning the gap. The CDR3 runs to 14 residues. CDR3 sequence: CASSRATGEYGYTF. The CDR3 DNA reads TGTGCCAGCAGCCGGGCGACAGGAGAATATGGCTACACCTTC.

This sequence joins TRBV20-1 and TRBJ2-3; 12 bases map to TRBD2. In germline, CDR1 is DFQATT, CDR2 SNEGSKA (reference sequence). V gave up 1 base and J gave up 8 bases; unmatched junction bases: 4. This CDR3 spans 14 amino acids. The CDR3 protein is CSARVLAGGGTQYF. The CDR3 DNA is TGCAGTGCTAGAGTACTAGCGGGGGGCGGTACGCAGTATTTT.

The sample holds many counts of this clonotype. The chain links TRBV7-2 to TRBJ2-7, with 14 bases that match TRBD2. V dropped 1 base and J dropped 2; count of bases not matched to a gene: 4. Germline lookup yields CDR1 SGHTA and CDR2 FQGNSA. The CDR3 sequence is 17 residues long. CDR3 DNA sequence: TGTGCCAGCAGCTTAGTGGGACTAGCGGGAGTCCCCTACGAGCAGTACTTC. This codes for CASSLVGLAGVPYEQYF.

The chain recombines TRBV9 with TRBJ1-5; D gene ambiguous. Trimming took off 0 bases at V and 0 bases at J, with 10 bases between the two ends. Germline V gene data show CDR1 as SGDLS and CDR2 as YYNGEE. The CDR3 is 16 residues long. In DNA, the CDR3 is TGTGCCAGCAGCGTAGGAGTAGGAGATAGCAATCAGCCCCAGCATTTT. It translates to CASSVGVGDSNQPQHF.

V usage is TRBV9 and J usage is TRBJ2-1; the D gene is possibly TRBD2 (5 bases). Germline loops: CDR1 SGDLS, CDR2 YYNGEE. The CDR3 runs to 13 residues. The V end lost 1 base, the J end lost 3 bases, and 5 bases lay between the germline ends. The DNA for the CDR3 is TGTGCCAGCAGCGTACGGGACTACAATGAGCAGTTCTTC. This codes for CASSVRDYNEQFF.

The V and J genes are TRBV5-1 and TRBJ1-1; no clear D. There are 15 residues in the CDR3. V lost 2 bases, J lost 0 bases, and 11 bases lay in between. In germline, CDR1 is SGHRS, CDR2 YFSETQ. Written as DNA, the CDR3 is TGCGCCAGCAGCTTCAGGTTTACTATGAACACTGAAGCTTTCTTT. This sequence encodes CASSFRFTMNTEAFF.

V gene TRBV7-2 combines with J gene TRBJ1-2; possible D gene TRBD1, 5 bases. Germline CDR1 and CDR2: SGHTA and FQGNSA. V lost 2 bases to trimming and J lost 4 bases, with 14 bases between them. The CDR3 is made up of 15 amino acids. The CDR3: CASSLIATAFYGYTF. The CDR3 DNA reads as TGTGCCAGCAGCTTAATAGCGACAGCTTTCTATGGCTACACCTTC. Combining the CDR3 with reference TRBV7-2 and TRBJ1-2 gives the whole variable domain GAGVSQSPSNKVTEKGKDVELRCDPISGHTALYWYRQSLGQGLEFLIYFQGNSAPDKSGLPSDRFSAERTGGSVSTLTIQRTQQEDSAVYLCASSLIATAFYGYTFGSGTRLTVV.

The chain employs TRBV12-3 or TRBV12-4 and TRBJ2-7; D not certain. There are 14 residues in the CDR3. V was shortened by 7 bases and J by 3 bases, with 16 bases between the two germline ends. This CDR3 is CASNPVGPSYEQYF. DNA for the CDR3: TGTGCCAGCAACCCGGTAGGGCCAAGCTACGAGCAGTACTTC.

This clonotype has just a few counts. The chain links TRBV4-1 to TRBJ1-5; no firm D call. The CDR3 totals 13 residues. Germline assignment: CDR1 MGHRA and CDR2 YSYEKL. V was clipped by 2 bases and J by 4 bases, with 6 bases between them. The CDR3 is CASSQKENQPQHF. CDR3 bases: TGCGCCAGCAGCCAAAAGGAAAATCAGCCCCAGCATTTT.

This clonotype was picked up many times. The CDR3 DNA is TGTGCCAGTCAAGACAGTGACTACAATGAGCAGTTCTTC. As protein: CASQDSDYNEQFF. The V call is TRBV19, the J call TRBJ2-1; weak D call: TRBD1 (5 bases). Germline V gene sequence: CDR1 LNHDA, CDR2 SQIVND (reference sequence). The CDR3 contains 13 residues. V was pared by 8 bases and J by 3 bases, with 11 bases between.